This T cell receptor beta chain originates from a study of regulatory T cells in long-lasting Graves disease. V was trimmed by 1 base and J by 9 bases, leaving 16 bases between them. The germline V gene has CDR1 SGHAT and CDR2 FQNNGV. The CDR3 length is 15 residues. To make TCR beta libraries, researchers used iRepertoire HTBI primers and Arm-PCR of CDR3 regions. Each CDR3 protein is one row after TCRdb ran MiXCR on the multiplex PCR reads. The profile shows some 500,000 distinct CDR3 sequences, approximately 13% of them singletons. In this sample, this clonotype turned up many times. Time point in this sample: newly diagnosed GD, antithyroid drugs for less than 3 months. Extracted RNA from PBMCs served as the source of the TCR library. The sample was also linked to a second study, of T cells in Graves' hyperthyroidism and ophthalmopathy.

The chain uses TRBV11-2 and TRBJ2-1; the D is unclear. The specimen comprised peripheral blood mononuclear cells (PBMCs), sampled at new diagnosis, from a patient treated with antithyroid drugs. The sequence came from a man aged 25-40 years with Graves disease. Here the CDR3 reads CASSLAPALESEQFF. In DNA, the CDR3 is TGTGCCAGCAGCTTAGCCCCGGCGCTAGAGAGTGAGCAGTTCTTC.